One and the same sample provided the 22 T cell receptor beta chains below, sequenced in a study of blood T cell repertoires in COVID-19. The data were produced by immunoSEQ multiplex PCR, yet TCRdb's version contains in-frame clones alone and is incomplete. The table includes a few hundred thousand clones, 70% to 90% detected once. Input material: PBMCs or T cells enriched from blood (not recorded which). The receptors originated from a woman between 40 and 50 years old with acute COVID-19.

The CDR3 reads CASSLSGGRGFNSPLHF. DNA of the CDR3: TGTGCCAGCAGCTTATCCGGGGGGAGGGGGTTTAATTCACCCCTCCACTTT. The chain employs TRBV7-2 and TRBJ1-6, with D perhaps matching TRBD1 (6 bases). The length of the CDR3 is 17 residues. Germline CDR1 is SGHTA and CDR2 is FQGNSA. Between the trimmed V and J ends, which lost 2 bases and 6 bases, there was a span of 17 bases.

The V gene is TRBV10-3, the J gene TRBJ1-6; 10 bases align to TRBD1. Germline V gene data show CDR1 as ENHRY and CDR2 as SYGVKD. The junction had 4 bases not matched to a gene; V was cut back by 5 bases and J by 0 bases. This CDR3 is built from 17 residues. For the CDR3, the DNA is TGTGCCATCAGTCCGGGACAGGGGCTCTCCTATAATTCACCCCTCCACTTT. This gives the protein CAISPGQGLSYNSPLHF.

This sequence joins TRBV5-1 and TRBJ1-1, with TRBD1 as a possible D gene (5 bases). The CDR3 spans 13 residues. Germline assignment: CDR1 SGHRS and CDR2 YFSETQ. Trimming took 0 bases from V and 4 from J, leaving 7 bases between them. In DNA form, the CDR3 reads TGCGCCAGCAGCTTGGAAAGGGGCACTGAAGCTTTCTTT. It encodes CASSLERGTEAFF.

The V call is TRBV6-5, the J call TRBJ2-7; TRBD1 matches at 11 bases. Germline lookup yields CDR1 MNHEY and CDR2 SVGAGI. With 6 bases clipped from V and 6 bases from J, the junction kept 7 bases outside the gene matches. CDR3 size: 14 residues. CDR3 sequence reads: CASRGQGDHSEQYV. The CDR3 coding sequence is TGTGCCAGCAGGGGACAGGGGGACCACTCCGAGCAGTACGTC.

The chain joins TRBV18 to TRBJ2-3; possible D gene TRBD2, 6 bases. The germline gives CDR1 KGHSH, CDR2 LQKENI. Trimming removed 5 bases from V and 3 bases from J, with 21 bases in between. The CDR3 is 17 amino acids. CDR3 sequence reads: CASSARAGTLWTDTQYF. In DNA form, the CDR3 reads TGTGCCAGCTCAGCTAGAGCCGGGACTCTCTGGACAGATACGCAGTATTTT.

This clone was seen only once. The chain has TRBV10-2 and TRBJ2-7; a weak D match, TRBD1 (6 bases). The CDR3 is made up of 15 amino acids. V lost 5 bases, J lost 5 bases, and 19 bases lay in between. CDR1 and CDR2 (germline): WSHSY, SAAADI. The CDR3 DNA follows: TGCGCCAGCAGTCAAAACCAACAGGGCGACAACGAGCAGTACTTC. Its protein is CASSQNQQGDNEQYF.

The count of this clone is one. This chain links TRBV12-3 or TRBV12-4 with TRBJ1-3; D is undetermined. V lost 7 bases, J lost 1 base, and 5 bases lay in between. The CDR3 spans 12 residues. This chain's CDR3 is CASTLSGNTIYF. The CDR3 DNA is TGTGCCAGCACTCTATCTGGAAACACCATATATTTT.

J is TRBJ2-5 and V is TRBV7-2, with D unclear. Germline loops: CDR1 SGHTA, CDR2 FQGNSA. This CDR3 is built from 14 residues. Trimming removed 5 bases at V and 4 bases at J, with 14 bases between. Here the CDR3 reads CASSTKTPPETQYF. For the CDR3, the DNA is TGTGCCAGCAGCACAAAAACCCCTCCAGAGACCCAGTACTTC.

The chain has TRBV6-6 and TRBJ1-3; D gene unclear. The CDR3 is 15 residues long. Germline V lookup: CDR1 MNHNY, CDR2 SVGAGI (reference sequence). V lost 5 bases, J lost 2 bases, and 13 bases lay in between. The CDR3 is CASSRSLRAGNTIYF. The CDR3 coding sequence is TGTGCCAGCAGTCGATCCTTACGGGCTGGAAACACCATATATTTT.

The chain links TRBV10-3 to TRBJ2-5; D is perhaps TRBD2 (5 bases). CDR1 is ENHRY, CDR2 SYGVKD, per germline. The CDR3 totals 15 residues. The ends were cut back, 3 bases at V and 5 bases at J, with 16 bases in the middle. The DNA for the CDR3 is TGTGCCATCAGTGATTGGCAGGAGAGGGTGGAGACCCAGTACTTC. Protein product: CAISDWQERVETQYF.

This chain uses TRBV25-1 with TRBJ1-2; D may be TRBD1 (6 bases). V lost 1 base and J 12 bases, leaving 12 bases between the germline ends. The germline CDR1 and CDR2 sequences are MGHDK and SYGVNS. The CDR3 length is 12 residues. The CDR3 DNA reads as TGTGCCAGCAGTGAATTGGGGGCGGAGCACACCTTC. This codes for CASSELGAEHTF.

The J gene is TRBJ1-2, the V gene TRBV3-1 (or the pseudogene TRBV3-2); a possible D gene is TRBD1 (6 bases). The CDR3 is made up of 14 amino acids. Trimming cost V 2 bases and J 8 bases, with 15 bases left between them. The germline gives CDR1 LGHDT, CDR2 YNNKEL (reference sequence). The CDR3 loop is CASSQLTGLGGYTF. The CDR3 region has the DNA TGTGCCAGCAGCCAACTAACAGGGCTCGGCGGCTACACCTTC.

The rearrangement joins TRBV19 to TRBJ2-7; D remains unclear. Germline V gives CDR1 LNHDA, CDR2 SQIVND (reference sequence). Trimming cost V 5 bases and J 2 bases, with 10 bases left between them. This CDR3 is built from 13 residues. The CDR3 region is CASSDLGPYEQYV. The CDR3 nucleotides read TGTGCCAGTAGTGACCTAGGCCCCTACGAGCAGTACGTC.

The chain couples TRBV7-2 to TRBJ1-3, with D possibly TRBD1 on 6 matching bases. The CDR3 sequence is 16 residues long. Per the germline V gene, CDR1 is SGHTA and CDR2 is FQGNSA. V lost 3 bases, J lost 4 bases, and 16 bases lay in between. The CDR3 nucleotides are TGTGCCAGCAGCTTGGGACAACCCGTTTCCGGAAACACCATATATTTT. Encoded protein: CASSLGQPVSGNTIYF. Full variable domain (outside the CDR3, taken from reference TRBV7-2 and TRBJ1-3): GAGVSQSPSNKVTEKGKDVELRCDPISGHTALYWYRQSLGQGLEFLIYFQGNSAPDKSGLPSDRFSAERTGGSVSTLTIQRTQQEDSAVYLCASSLGQPVSGNTIYFGEGSWLTVV.

This chain joins TRBV5-6 and TRBJ2-1; D unclear. Germline lookup yields CDR1 SGHDT and CDR2 YYEEEE. Trimming pared 0 bases from V and 0 bases from J, leaving 7 bases between. CDR3 length: 15 amino acids. The CDR3: CASSLVVDSYNEQFF. The CDR3 nucleotides are TGTGCCAGCAGCTTGGTGGTAGACTCCTACAATGAGCAGTTCTTC.

This chain joins TRBV6-6 and TRBJ1-5; 10 nucleotides match TRBD1. After removal of 5 bases from V and 7 bases from J, the junction contained 5 bases not matched to a gene. Germline CDR1 and CDR2: MNHNY and SVGAGI (reference sequence). The CDR3 has 14 amino acids. CDR3 protein: CASSRQGAGQPQHF. The CDR3 region has the DNA TGTGCCAGCAGTAGACAGGGGGCGGGGCAGCCCCAGCATTTT.

The rearrangement links TRBV19 to TRBJ2-6, with D possibly being TRBD1 (5 bases). The CDR3 spans 13 residues. V was pared by 7 bases and J by 1 base, with 5 bases between. CDR1 is LNHDA and CDR2 is SQIVND in the germline V gene (reference sequence). The CDR3 here is CASTGSGANVLTF. In DNA, the CDR3 is TGTGCCAGTACAGGGTCTGGGGCCAACGTCCTGACTTTC.

The chain carries TRBV5-6 and TRBJ1-2; 12 nucleotides agree with TRBD1. Trimming took 4 bases from V and 6 from J; bases not matched to a gene: 10. Germline CDR1 is SGHDT and CDR2 is YYEEEE. The length of the CDR3 is 16 residues. CDR3 sequence reads: CASSPGTGGLVDGYTF. CDR3 DNA sequence: TGTGCCAGCAGCCCCGGGACAGGGGGCTTGGTGGATGGCTACACCTTC.

This chain uses TRBV18 with TRBJ2-1; 8 bases are shared with TRBD2. CDR3 length: 14 amino acids. In germline, CDR1 is KGHSH, CDR2 LQKENI. Unmatched junction bases numbered 3, after V lost 4 bases and J lost 4 bases. CDR3: CASSLSGAYNEQFF. The CDR3 region has the DNA TGTGCCAGCTCACTTAGCGGGGCTTACAATGAGCAGTTCTTC.

The V and J genes are TRBV9 and TRBJ2-7; 7 bases map to TRBD2. After removal of 3 bases from V and 6 bases from J, the junction contained 18 bases not matched to a gene. Germline V gives CDR1 SGDLS, CDR2 YYNGEE. The CDR3 is 17 residues long. DNA for the CDR3: TGTGCCAGCAGCGGGGCCCGGGGGGAGCGGTCCGTGGGCGAGCAGTACTTC. It codes for CASSGARGERSVGEQYF.

This rearrangement joins TRBV12-3 or TRBV12-4 to TRBJ1-2; D is possibly TRBD1 (6 bases). CDR3 size: 11 residues. Trimming left V 5 bases short and J 7 bases short, with 8 bases between. The DNA of the CDR3 is TGTGCCAGCAGTACAGGGTCTGGCTACACCTTC. Translating it yields CASSTGSGYTF.

The chain is built from TRBV7-6 and TRBJ2-2, with 11 positions matching TRBD2. J was trimmed by 0 bases and V by 2 bases; bases with no gene match: 5. Germline V gene lookup returns CDR1 SGHVS and CDR2 FNYEAQ. CDR3 size: 18 residues. CDR3 sequence (DNA): TGTGCCAGCAGCTTAAATAGACTAGCGGGAACGAACACCGGGGAGCTGTTTTTT. Amino acids: CASSLNRLAGTNTGELFF.